This TCR beta chain was documented in a study of OX40 agonist ivuxolimab in advanced cancers. Study information: The patients received ivuxolimab by intravenous route every 2 weeks at 0.01 to 10 mg/kg.

Sequencing used immunoSEQ multiplex PCR; TCRdb keeps in-frame clones, though not all of them. Of some 65,000 clones listed, 75% to 90% are singletons. The germline V gene encodes CDR1 SNHLY and CDR2 FYNNEI. The CDR3 sequence is 13 residues long. The germline V and J ends were trimmed by 6 bases and 2 bases, with 9 bases remaining between them. This receptor was obtained from an adult with an advanced solid tumor such as melanoma, head and neck, liver or kidney cancer. This specimen consisted of CD4+ or CD8+ T cells sorted from blood, obtained in a trial of the OX40 agonist ivuxolimab. This chain links TRBV2 with TRBJ2-3; D not certain. The CDR3 loop is CASRGIHTDTQYF. CDR3 coding DNA: TGTGCCAGCAGGGGCATCCACACAGATACGCAGTATTTT.